This T cell receptor (beta chain) derives from a study of quantifying T cell responses using KT2 cells (TCRdb year 2017). Study-wide context: RNA was DNase-treated and reverse transcribed with TCR alpha and beta constant-region primers, mostly using SuperScript III. Under optimum conditions, the efficiency of the T4 ligation step was estimated to be more than 10%. PCR2 was run as a SYBR Green qPCR and stopped at a predetermined fluorescence threshold to avoid over-amplification.

Study-level results and caveats: No side-by-side comparison of the pipeline with other TCR sequencing techniques was included in the study. KT2 sequences were still detected at the lowest spike-in tested, roughly one KT2 cell per 100,000 PBMC. A linear scaling of KT2 alpha and beta sequence counts with input KT2 cell number was observed over several orders of magnitude. At very high KT2 spike-in numbers, detection of KT2 sequences reached saturation.

To test the sensitivity and accuracy of the pipeline, known numbers of KT2, a T cell clone whose TCR had already been sequenced, were spiked into unfractionated PBMC. A range of KT2-to-PBMC ratios was produced by mixing KT2 cells with a fixed number of PBMC. The germline V gene sets CDR1 to SGHDN and CDR2 to FVKESK. V is shortened by 3 bases, J by 8 bases, and the region joining them spans 11 bases. The CDR3 covers 13 residues, taking in both the cysteine and the phenylalanine. CDR3 DNA is the only sequence kept; it has 39 bases, read in frame from the first base. This clonotype appeared many times. Its antigen has not been determined. There are no base qualities to consult, and no much larger clone falls within one base. The method behind the library was UMI-ligation and nested PCR. A single-stranded oligonucleotide bearing the Illumina SP2 sequence and a UMI was ligated to the 3' end of the cDNA with T4 RNA ligase 1. PCR1 consisted of four to five cycles (98 degrees C 15 s, 69 degrees C 30 s, 72 degrees C 40 s), and for the beta primer an equimolar mix of RC1.1 and RC1.2 was used to cover TRBC1 and TRBC2. From PCR2 onward, TCR alpha and beta chains were processed separately, with sample indices and Illumina adaptors added. The UMI comprised 12 random nucleotides, as two hexamers separated by a spacer, placed after an 8-base spacer. Libraries were sequenced on an Illumina MiSeq using v2 2x251 paired-end chemistry, with approximately eleven samples typically included per run. PhiX DNA was added at about 4.5-7.5% to each sequencing library so that diversity was increased. Concerning the study's data processing: bcl2fastq converted raw reads to FASTQ, and Demultiplexor demultiplexed the reads by dual indices. V and J genes were assigned by Decombinator through tag matching, with a single base-pair mismatch permitted. Collapsinator used UMIs to correct both sequencing errors and frequency errors arising from PCR heterogeneity. CDR3Translator converted Decombinator identifiers into nucleotide sequence, translated that sequence into amino acids, and extracted CDR3 based on C- and N-terminal motifs. Each distinct KT2 TCR was counted as one cluster of KT2 sequences that shared a single unique molecular identifier. The public reads were reanalyzed by TCRdb: fastp trimming at Q25, MiXCR alignment, in-frame beta chains only. All rows with the same CDR3 protein become a single entry with the most common DNA and genes. In this record, the V and J calls reflect TCRdb's handling and not the investigators' own analysis. The sample has fewer than 60,000 distinct CDR3 sequences on record, 11% of them singletons. Of the sample, roughly 10% falls within the top ten clones.

This receptor was identified in a human donor. The rearranged chain carries TRBV14 and TRBJ2-1, with no reliable assignment of the D segment. Specimen: PBMCs spiked with cells of the T cell clone KT2. The CDR3 is CASSHLLRDEQFF. Read as DNA, the sequence is TGTGCCAGCAGCCACCTACTTCGCGATGAGCAGTTCTTC.